This T cell receptor beta chain originates from a study of blood T cell repertoires in COVID-19. Study information: The samples span acute and convalescent COVID-19 from the United States, Italy and Spain. In each case, the material was cDNA or gDNA derived from T cells, B-cell-depleted T cells, or PBMCs.

In the source study's methods: Reference gene primer amplification yielded estimated nucleated cell counts. Only in-frame clones appear in the TCRdb table, and some are missing; sequencing was by immunoSEQ multiplex PCR. D and trimming come from the DNA, and the V and J calls and clone size come from that table. Of some 250,000 clones listed, around 83% were seen once; the top ten hold 8.6%. CDR1 and CDR2 (germline): LNHDA, SQIVND (reference sequence). CDR3 size: 13 residues. Trimming removed 6 bases from V and 4 bases from J; junction bases left unmatched: 0. This clonotype originated in a man in his forties or fifties with active or convalescent COVID-19. The genes are TRBV19 and TRBJ1-6; 7 bases map to TRBD1. The sequencing input was peripheral blood. CDR3 region: CASRDRYNSPLHF. CDR3 DNA sequence: TGTGCCAGTAGGGACAGGTATAATTCACCCCTCCACTTT.